This TCR beta chain was recovered during a study of blood T cells in healthy people across ages. Study-wide findings and caveats: The diversity estimates, figures obtained from one million T cells, were considered underestimates.

A minimum of 7 million PBMCs was isolated per sample. The CDR3 is made up of 12 amino acids. CDR1 and CDR2 from the germline V gene are LGHNT and FRNRAP. A word on this clonotype: The target antigen is unknown.

Alongside a J-beta primer mix, a sample-barcoded 5' primer served in a second PCR lasting roughly 6 to 11 cycles. Each cDNA was tagged by a template-switch adaptor containing 12 random nucleotides. Each CDR3 protein gets one entry after TCRdb re-called the 5' RACE reads with MiXCR. The sample shows around 650,000 distinct CDR3 sequences, roughly 41% of them seen only once. The source of this sequence is a man older than 75 in good health. Sequenced sample: blood. The rearrangement uses TRBV12-5 and TRBJ2-7; D call uncertain. The J call could be wrong; TRBJ2-5 is a better fit for the DNA end. The CDR3 coding sequence is TGTGCTAGTGGTTCCGGCCAAGAGACCCAGTACTTC. Translated, it gives CASGSGQETQYF.